The subject of this entry is one TCR beta chain. Its antigen is unidentified. This sample was included in a study of CD8+ T cells in alopecia areata. Study-wide results and caveats: Researchers report lesional scalp, most notably alopecia totalis/universalis, outstripped normal scalp in clonality. Possibly as an HLA-related effect, TCR sharing across patients appeared less clear than in mice.

Unmatched junction bases numbered 12, after V lost 8 bases and J lost 3 bases. Germline V gene sequence: CDR1 LNHNV, CDR2 YYDKDF (reference sequence). This CDR3 has 16 amino acids. Treatment in this sample: oral pan-JAK inhibitor, 5-10 mg twice daily. In each case, RNA was isolated and then reverse transcribed into cDNA as the sequencing template. TCRdb's table, derived via immunoSEQ multiplex PCR, lists solely in-frame clones and lacks some. The data show around 100,000 clones, 44% seen once. The chain joins TRBV15 to TRBJ2-2; 7 bases align to TRBD2. Sequenced material: CD8+ T cells sorted from blood, taken at week 24, from a patient treated with tofacitinib. The sequence was obtained from a human donor with alopecia areata. CDR3 sequence reads: CATFATGLADTGELFF. CDR3 bases: TGTGCCACCTTTGCTACTGGGCTAGCGGACACCGGGGAGCTGTTTTTT. Looking up the rest from reference TRBV15 and TRBJ2-2 gives the full variable domain: DAMVIQNPRYQVTQFGKPVTLSCSQTLNHNVMYWYQQKSSQAPKLLFHYYDKDFNNEADTPDNFQSRRPNTSFCFLDIRSPGLGDTAMYLCATFATGLADTGELFFGEGSRLTVL.